This T cell receptor beta chain originates from a study of regulatory T cells in long-lasting Graves disease. Study-level points and caveats: TRBV28, TRBJ1-2 and TRBJ2-5 were favored in persistent disease.

The V segment lost 0 bases and the J segment 5 bases; nucleotides outside the gene matches: 6. Per the germline V gene, CDR1 is SGHRS and CDR2 is YFSETQ. The CDR3 is 16 residues long. The sample holds a few counts of this clonotype. What it binds is unknown. For TCR beta, libraries came from iRepertoire HTBI primers and Arm-PCR of CDR3 regions. TCRdb ran MiXCR on the multiplex PCR reads and lists one entry per CDR3 protein. This repertoire shows approximately 300,000 distinct CDR3 sequences, about 20% found once; its top ten account for more than 35%. Documented time point: newly diagnosed GD, antithyroid drugs for less than 3 months. PBMC RNA served as the TCR library source.

Source: peripheral blood mononuclear cells (PBMCs), taken at new diagnosis, from a patient treated with antithyroid drugs. This receptor was obtained from a female donor with Graves disease. The V and J genes are TRBV5-1 and TRBJ2-1; TRBD2 agrees at 9 bases. CDR3 protein: CASSLGGPSGNNEQFF. The CDR3 DNA sequence: TGCGCCAGCAGCTTGGGTGGGCCTAGCGGGAACAATGAGCAGTTCTTC.